Following are 16 T cell receptor beta chains from one sample sequenced in a study of cytomegalovirus exposure and HLA in healthy donors. Vbeta (60) and Jbeta (13) primers were used in the PCR. Measured with immunoSEQ multiplex PCR; TCRdb has only the in-frame clones, and not every one. Of around 150,000 clones in the sample, about 85% were seen once. The sample taken for sequencing was PBMCs. The receptors shown here come from a man younger than 30 in good health and CMV-seropositive.

The chain combines TRBV4-3 with TRBJ2-1, with TRBD2 identical over 7 bases. The CDR3 length is 17 residues. Germline values: CDR1 LGHNA, CDR2 YSLEER. V was pared by 6 bases and J by 0 bases, with 11 bases of the junction left unmatched. In DNA form, the CDR3 reads TGCGCCAGCAGTAGAAGATACGGGGGGAGCTCCTACAATGAGCAGTTCTTC. Protein: CASSRRYGGSSYNEQFF.

The J gene is TRBJ2-5, the V gene TRBV11-3, with D perhaps matching TRBD1 (5 bases). Germline values: CDR1 SGHNT, CDR2 YENEEA. The germline V and J ends were trimmed by 2 bases and 4 bases, with 8 bases remaining between them. The length of the CDR3 is 13 residues. The CDR3 nucleotides are TGTGCCAGCAGCTTAACAGGTGTAGAGACCCAGTACTTC. Its translation: CASSLTGVETQYF.

This chain uses TRBV19 with TRBJ2-2; D is possibly TRBD1 (6 bases). Germline V gives CDR1 LNHDA, CDR2 SQIVND (reference sequence). V dropped 5 bases and J dropped 0 bases, with 10 bases sitting between them. The CDR3 consists of 15 residues. As DNA, the CDR3 is TGTGCCAGTAGTGTGGGGGCCTCGAACACCGGGGAGCTGTTTTTT. This codes for CASSVGASNTGELFF.

The chain carries TRBV11-3 and TRBJ1-6; tentatively, D is TRBD1 (6 bases). Germline CDR1 and CDR2: SGHNT and YENEEA. The CDR3 sequence is 14 residues long. The germline V and J ends were trimmed by 1 base and 7 bases, with 8 bases remaining between them. Here the CDR3 DNA reads TGTGCCAGCAGCTTAGCAGGGGAAAATTCACCCCTCCACTTT. This sequence encodes CASSLAGENSPLHF.

The chain is built from TRBV4-3 and TRBJ2-7; 7 nucleotides agree with TRBD2. The CDR3 loop spans 16 amino acids. V lost 0 bases to trimming and J lost 7 bases; unmatched junction nucleotides: 12. CDR1 is LGHNA and CDR2 is YSLEER in the germline V gene. The CDR3 bases are TGCGCCAGCAGCCAAGATTTAGATTGGACTAGGCGTGAGCAGTACTTC. Translated, it gives CASSQDLDWTRREQYF.

The CDR3 here is CASSSVVRGETQYF. The CDR3 region has the DNA TGTGCCAGCAGCTCTGTTGTTAGGGGAGAGACCCAGTACTTC. V gene TRBV11-2 combines with J gene TRBJ2-5; maybe TRBD1 (5 bases). The ends were cut back, 4 bases at V and 4 bases at J, with 13 bases in the middle. The CDR3 length is 14 residues. Per germline, CDR1 SGHAT and CDR2 FQNNGV. The full variable domain, rest sourced from reference TRBV11-2 and TRBJ2-5, is EAGVAQSPRYKIIEKRQSVAFWCNPISGHATLYWYQQILGQGPKLLIQFQNNGVVDDSQLPKDRFSAERLKGVDSTLKIQPAKLEDSAVYLCASSSVVRGETQYFGPGTRLLVL.

The chain links TRBV6-5 to TRBJ2-2, with 8 bases lining up with TRBD2. The CDR3 length is 15 residues. The V segment lost 5 bases and the J segment 7 bases; nucleotides outside the gene matches: 9. Germline V gene sequence: CDR1 MNHEY, CDR2 SVGAGI. The CDR3 coding sequence is TGTGCCAGCAGTGCAAGATCGGGGGGGGGCGGGGAGCTGTTTTTT. It specifies CASSARSGGGGELFF.

This clone has more than one count but fewer than ten. V usage is TRBV5-1 and J usage is TRBJ2-3, with 15 nucleotides matching TRBD2. This CDR3 is built from 18 residues. CDR1 and CDR2 (germline): SGHRS, YFSETQ. The V gene end was trimmed by 4 bases and the J gene end by 9 bases; junction bases not matched to a gene: 15. CDR3 amino acids: CASSAAPGTSGGRDTQYF. The CDR3, as DNA: TGCGCCAGCAGCGCCGCACCCGGGACTAGCGGGGGGAGGGACACGCAGTATTTT.

This chain joins TRBV5-4 and TRBJ2-3; 13 bases are a match to TRBD2. Germline CDR1 and CDR2: SGHNT and YYREEE (reference sequence). The CDR3 is made up of 16 amino acids. J was trimmed by 4 bases and V by 1 base; bases with no gene match: 3. CDR3 DNA sequence: TGTGCCAGCAGCTTGACTAGCGGGGGGGCGGCAGATACGCAGTATTTT. Translation: CASSLTSGGAADTQYF.

The gene calls are TRBV6-4 and TRBJ1-2; 7 bases are a match to TRBD1. The V gene end was trimmed by 0 bases and the J gene end by 4 bases; junction bases not matched to a gene: 5. The CDR3 is 15 amino acids. Germline CDR1 and CDR2: MRHNA and SNTAGT. CDR3 amino acids: CASSDSQGGPYGYTF. The CDR3 region has the DNA TGTGCCAGCAGTGACTCCCAGGGGGGCCCCTATGGCTACACCTTC.

The chain joins TRBV2 to TRBJ2-5, with TRBD2 matching over 7 bases. The CDR3 length is 15 residues. V was clipped by 6 bases and J by 3 bases; unmatched bases: 10. Germline-derived CDR1 and CDR2 are SNHLY and FYNNEI. The CDR3 DNA reads as TGTGCCAGCAGCCTCGGAGGCGCGGGGGAAGAGACCCAGTACTTC. Its translation: CASSLGGAGEETQYF.

The chain uses TRBV19 and TRBJ1-5; TRBD1 aligns across 8 bases. V shed 5 bases and J 0 bases; nucleotides not matched to a gene: 9. CDR3 length: 17 amino acids. Germline CDR1 and CDR2: LNHDA and SQIVND (reference sequence). CDR3 protein: CASSAGQESYSNQPQHF. CDR3 nucleotides: TGTGCCAGTAGTGCGGGACAGGAAAGTTATAGCAATCAGCCCCAGCATTTT.

In its sample, this clone was seen a few times. The V call is TRBV5-1, the J call TRBJ1-2, with 10 bases lining up with TRBD1. CDR3 size: 16 residues. Trimming removed 0 bases from V and 4 bases from J; junction bases left unmatched: 6. The germline V gene encodes CDR1 SGHRS and CDR2 YFSETQ. CDR3 protein: CASSLGQGAAGYGYTF. CDR3 nucleotides: TGCGCCAGCAGCTTGGGACAGGGGGCGGCTGGCTATGGCTACACCTTC.

The J gene is TRBJ1-1, the V gene TRBV11-2; D may be TRBD1 (5 bases). This CDR3 region has 16 residues. CDR1 and CDR2 from the germline V gene are SGHAT and FQNNGV. V lost 2 bases and J 4 bases, leaving 17 bases between the germline ends. The CDR3, as DNA: TGTGCCAGCAGCTTAACAGGTCGAATGTCAAGCACTGAAGCTTTCTTT. Its translation: CASSLTGRMSSTEAFF.

The chain combines TRBV30 with TRBJ2-2, with 9 nucleotides matching TRBD2. Germline V gene sequence: CDR1 GTSNPN, CDR2 SVGIG (reference sequence). CDR3 length equals 14 residues. CDR3 in amino acids: CAGGRGGHTGELFF. The CDR3 DNA follows: TGTGCTGGGGGGCGGGGGGGCCACACCGGGGAGCTGTTTTTT.

The V gene is TRBV12-1, the J gene TRBJ1-2; TRBD1, the table's D call, was not compared with the DNA. TRBV12-1 is a listed pseudogene. This CDR3 contains 14 residues. The CDR3 DNA follows: TGTGCCAGCAGCGCGGACAGGGGAAGTGAAGGCTACACCTTC. This encodes CASSADRGSEGYTF.